These T cell receptor beta chains were read from a single sample in a study. Only in-frame clones appear in the TCRdb table, and some are missing; sequencing was by immunoSEQ multiplex PCR. The sample lists tens of thousands of clones, 93% occurring once. The specimen sequenced was PBMCs. The receptors come from a man in his forties with rheumatoid arthritis. The CDR3 runs from the conserved cysteine through the conserved F or W. The order of the fields is D gene, V gene, J gene, CDR3 protein, CDR3 DNA. The D gene is left open where the match is weak.

>TRBD2|TRBV6-2/TRBV6-3|TRBJ2-2
CASSYGTSNTGELFF
TGTGCCAGCAGTTACGGGACTAGTAACACCGGGGAGCTGTTTTTT
>TRBD1|TRBV14|TRBJ2-2
CATTTGATGELFF
TGTGCCACCACGACAGGGGCCACCGGGGAGCTGTTTTTT
>TRBD1|TRBV25-1|TRBJ2-2
CAMQTGRTGELFF
TGTGCCATGCAGACAGGGCGAACCGGGGAGCTGTTTTTT
>TRBD1|TRBV27|TRBJ1-5
CASSSGTGGDQPQHF
TGTGCCAGCAGCTCCGGGACAGGGGGCGATCAGCCCCAGCATTTT
>.|TRBV27|TRBJ2-7
CASRGGGSYEQYF
TGTGCCAGCAGAGGGGGGGGCTCCTACGAGCAGTACTTC
>TRBD1|TRBV19|TRBJ1-1
CASNRGRAEAFF
TGTGCCAGTAACAGGGGTAGGGCTGAAGCTTTCTTT
>.|TRBV11-2|TRBJ1-6
CASSLDWSPLHF
TGTGCCAGCAGCTTAGATTGGTCACCCCTCCACTTT
>.|TRBV6-2/TRBV6-3|TRBJ1-2
CASSYSRDGYTF
TGTGCCAGCAGTTACTCGAGGGACGGCTACACCTTC
>.|TRBV4-3|TRBJ1-1
CASSQEGEGTEAFF
TGCGCCAGCAGCCAAGAAGGGGAGGGGACTGAAGCTTTCTTT
>.|TRBV6-5|TRBJ2-4
CASIRGNIQYF
TGTGCCAGCATCAGGGGAAACATTCAGTACTTC
>TRBD2|TRBV5-4|TRBJ2-7
CASSLGLAGASYEQYF
TGTGCCAGCAGCTTGGGGCTAGCGGGGGCCTCCTACGAGCAGTACTTC
>.|TRBV30|TRBJ1-1
CACSDLEAFF
TGTGCCTGTTCGGACCTTGAAGCTTTCTTT
>TRBD1|TRBV6-4|TRBJ2-1
CASSNTGQGPYNEQFF
TGTGCCAGCAGTAACACTGGACAGGGACCCTACAATGAGCAGTTCTTC
>.|TRBV7-2|TRBJ2-7
CASSPQPGFEEQYF
TGTGCCAGCAGCCCTCAGCCGGGGTTCGAGGAGCAGTACTTC
>.|TRBV7-8|TRBJ2-7
CASSLESTYEQYF
TGTGCCAGCAGCTTAGAATCCACCTACGAGCAGTACTTC